These 23 T cell receptor beta chains share one sample of origin, sequenced in a study of STAT3 mutations in large granular lymphocyte leukemia. The study's findings and limits: In T-cell large granular lymphocyte leukemia, about half of patients showed multiple immunodominant subclonotypes.

Method: immunoSEQ multiplex PCR; TCRdb's copy keeps in-frame clones and lacks some. The table shows some 31,000 clones, with roughly 86% occurring only once. These receptors' targets are unknown. Sequencing was done on a sample of peripheral blood mononuclear cells. Receptors were obtained from a man in his 60s with T-cell large granular lymphocyte leukemia. Some clones in this sample may be carry-over from other donors' samples.

The V call is TRBV5-1, the J call TRBJ2-2; either TRBD1 or TRBD2 may fit D (6 bases each). CDR1 is SGHRS and CDR2 is YFSETQ in the germline V gene. Between the trimmed V and J ends, which lost 7 bases and 6 bases, there was a span of 13 bases. The CDR3 extends over 13 amino acids. CDR3 DNA sequence: TGCGCCAGCGGAGGGGGTTTTTCCGGGGAGCTGTTTTTT. Amino acid sequence: CASGGGFSGELFF.

The gene calls are TRBV29-1 and TRBJ2-3; 9 nucleotides line up with TRBD2. J was trimmed by 1 base and V by 4 bases; bases with no gene match: 9. The CDR3 is 16 residues long. CDR1 is SQVTM and CDR2 is ANQGSEA in the germline V gene. CDR3 bases: TGCAGCGTTGGGGCTAGCGGGAAGCTCGGCACAGATACGCAGTATTTT. The encoded protein is CSVGASGKLGTDTQYF.

The chain recombines TRBV19 with TRBJ1-5, with D maybe TRBD1 (6 bases). V was cut by 6 bases and J by 6 bases, with 18 bases left in between. Looked up from germline, CDR1 is LNHDA and CDR2 is SQIVND (reference sequence). CDR3 length: 15 amino acids. CDR3 in amino acids: CASSSRGGGIQPQHF. For the CDR3, the DNA is TGTGCCAGTAGCAGCAGGGGAGGCGGTATTCAGCCCCAGCATTTT.

This chain links TRBV28 with TRBJ1-2, with 8 bases identical to TRBD1. With V trimmed by 2 bases and J by 3 bases, 8 bases remained unmatched. The CDR3 loop spans 16 amino acids. Germline V gene data show CDR1 as MDHEN and CDR2 as SYDVKM. The CDR3 nucleotides read TGTGCCAGCAGTTTAGGCCTTGGACAGGGACACTATGGCTACACCTTC. Protein product: CASSLGLGQGHYGYTF.

The chain is built from TRBV28 and TRBJ1-5, with D possibly being TRBD1 (6 bases). Trimming removed 5 bases from V and 0 bases from J, with 17 bases in between. The germline gives CDR1 MDHEN, CDR2 SYDVKM. CDR3 length: 17 residues. The CDR3 sequence: CASSPSGAVYSNQPQHF. The DNA for the CDR3 is TGTGCCAGCAGTCCCTCGGGGGCAGTTTATAGCAATCAGCCCCAGCATTTT. The whole variable domain, remainder taken from reference TRBV28 and TRBJ1-5, is DVKVTQSSRYLVKRTGEKVFLECVQDMDHENMFWYRQDPGLGLRLIYFSYDVKMKEKGDIPEGYSVSREKKERFSLILESASTNQTSMYLCASSPSGAVYSNQPQHFGDGTRLSIL.

This chain joins TRBV5-4 and TRBJ1-6, with 8 bases fitting TRBD1. This CDR3 has 13 residues. Unmatched junction bases numbered 3, after V lost 6 bases and J lost 7 bases. Germline CDR1 SGHNT, CDR2 YYREEE (reference sequence). The DNA of the CDR3 is TGTGCCAGCAAGACAGGGGCGAATTCACCCCTCCACTTT. As protein: CASKTGANSPLHF.

This clone was detected once. This chain links TRBV4-2 with TRBJ1-3; D is unclear. Germline V gene sequence: CDR1 LGHNA, CDR2 YNFKEQ. V was pared by 1 base and J by 8 bases, with 12 bases between. The CDR3 length is 14 residues. CDR3: CASSQAPGDDTIYF. In DNA, the CDR3 is TGTGCCAGCAGCCAAGCACCGGGAGACGACACCATATATTTT.

V usage is TRBV5-4 and J usage is TRBJ1-3; no firm D call. This CDR3 is built from 12 residues. Germline CDR1 is SGHNT and CDR2 is YYREEE (reference sequence). V was shortened by 5 bases and J by 3 bases, with 6 bases between the two germline ends. CDR3 bases: TGTGCCAGCAGTAGTGATGGAAACACCATATATTTT. It yields the protein CASSSDGNTIYF.

This CDR3 reads CASGTDEQGVGNQPQHF. The CDR3 DNA sequence: TGTGCTAGTGGCACGGACGAGCAGGGGGTCGGCAATCAGCCCCAGCATTTT. The J gene is TRBJ1-5, the V gene TRBV12-5; 7 bases line up with TRBD1. Per the germline V gene, CDR1 is LGHNT and CDR2 is FRNRAP. The CDR3 has 17 residues. Trimming took 6 bases from V and 2 from J; bases not matched to a gene: 13. Combining the CDR3 with reference TRBV12-5 and TRBJ1-5 gives the whole variable domain DARVTQTPRHKVTEMGQEVTMRCQPILGHNTVFWYRQTMMQGLELLAYFRNRAPLDDSGMPKDRFSAEMPDATLATLKIQPSEPRDSAVYFCASGTDEQGVGNQPQHFGDGTRLSIL.

The gene calls are TRBV5-4 and TRBJ2-1; TRBD2 matches 12 bases. Germline trimming cut 0 bases from V and 4 bases from J; bases unmatched to any gene: 2. From germline, CDR1 is SGHNT and CDR2 YYREEE (reference sequence). This CDR3 spans 16 amino acids. CDR3 sequence reads: CASSLALAGGYNEQFF. In DNA form, the CDR3 reads TGTGCCAGCAGCTTGGCCCTAGCGGGAGGGTACAATGAGCAGTTCTTC.

This chain links TRBV6-5 with TRBJ2-5; a weak D match, TRBD2 (5 bases). Germline CDR1 and CDR2: MNHEY and SVGAGI. Trimming pared 0 bases from V and 3 bases from J, leaving 11 bases between. The CDR3 has 15 residues. The CDR3 protein is CASSYSTGLEETQYF. The CDR3, as DNA: TGTGCCAGCAGTTACTCGACGGGGTTGGAAGAGACCCAGTACTTC.

This clone is a singleton in its sample. The chain is built from TRBV18 and TRBJ2-1, with a tentative D call TRBD1 (6 bases). V lost 2 bases and J 4 bases, leaving 18 bases between the germline ends. The CDR3 extends over 17 amino acids. CDR1 is KGHSH and CDR2 is LQKENI in the germline V gene. CDR3 loop: CASSPGQGLGRYNEQFF. In DNA, the CDR3 is TGTGCCAGCTCACCAGGGCAGGGGCTAGGAAGGTACAATGAGCAGTTCTTC.

Regarding this clone: A junction boundary mismatches the germline segment, possibly from a read error. The V gene is TRBV7-7, the J gene TRBJ2-3; TRBD2 aligns across 7 bases. Germline V gene lookup returns CDR1 SSHAT and CDR2 FNYEAQ (reference sequence). The CDR3 spans 16 residues. In DNA, the CDR3 is TGTGCTAGCAGCTTAGGTCCGGGAGGCGGCACAGATACGCAGTATTTT. Translation: CASSLGPGGGTDTQYF.

The chain links TRBV7-9 to TRBJ1-2; D gene unclear. Deletions cut 1 base from V and 3 bases from J, with 12 bases between. CDR3 length: 15 residues. Per germline, CDR1 SEHNR and CDR2 FQNEAQ (reference sequence). The CDR3 sequence is CASSLVDTDYYGYTF. In DNA form, the CDR3 reads TGTGCCAGCAGCTTAGTAGACACGGATTACTATGGCTACACCTTC. The full variable domain, rest sourced from reference TRBV7-9 and TRBJ1-2, is DTGVSQNPRHKITKRGQNVTFRCDPISEHNRLYWYRQTLGQGPEFLTYFQNEAQLEKSRLLSDRFSAERPKGSFSTLEIQRTEQGDSAMYLCASSLVDTDYYGYTFGSGTRLTVV.

There are a few counts of this clone. The J gene is TRBJ2-3, the V gene TRBV7-2; 9 bases match TRBD2. Germline V gene sequence: CDR1 SGHTA, CDR2 FQGNSA. The CDR3 covers 16 residues. Trimming at V came to 1 base and at J to 2 bases, leaving 4 bases not matched to a gene. CDR3 protein: CASSLGLAGPTDTQYF. CDR3 DNA: TGTGCCAGCAGCTTAGGGCTAGCGGGACCCACAGATACGCAGTATTTT.

This rearrangement joins TRBV23-1 to TRBJ2-5; possible D gene TRBD1, 5 bases. TRBV23-1 is reported as an ORF; its role is uncertain. This CDR3 has 16 amino acids. Trimming took off 1 base at V and 2 bases at J, with 14 bases between the two ends. The CDR3 nucleotides read TGCGCCAGCAGTCAATTCTTCACGGACAAACAAGAGACCCAGTACTTC. Translated, it gives CASSQFFTDKQETQYF.

The chain has TRBV6-5 and TRBJ1-2, with D possibly matching TRBD1 (5 bases). Germline CDR1 MNHEY, CDR2 SVGAGI. This CDR3 region has 13 residues. The V end was cut by 5 bases, the J end by 5 bases, with 12 bases between. The CDR3 here is CASSIRDQYGYTF. Here the CDR3 DNA reads TGTGCCAGCAGTATCCGGGACCAGTATGGCTACACCTTC.

J is TRBJ2-1 and V is TRBV4-1; a possible D gene is TRBD1 (5 bases). V lost 1 base to trimming and J lost 1 base, with 11 bases between them. The germline V gene has CDR1 MGHRA and CDR2 YSYEKL. This CDR3 has 16 amino acids. The CDR3 nucleotides read TGCGCCAGCAGCCAAGGGGGCAGGGTTTCCTACAATGAGCAGTTCTTC. Translation: CASSQGGRVSYNEQFF.

The chain is built from TRBV21-1 and TRBJ2-3; the table gives TRBD1 as D, unverified against the DNA. TRBV21-1 is classified as a pseudogene. The CDR3 is 16 residues long. In DNA, the CDR3 is TGTGCCAGCACCCCCAGGGGGTCCAACGGCACAGATACGCAGTATTTT. It is translated as CASTPRGSNGTDTQYF.

The gene calls are TRBV9 and TRBJ1-4, with 9 positions matching TRBD1. Germline CDR1 reads SGDLS; CDR2 reads YYNGEE. With V trimmed by 3 bases and J by 5 bases, 5 bases remained unmatched. The length of the CDR3 is 15 residues. The chain's CDR3 is CASSEKTGGNEKLFF. CDR3 coding DNA: TGTGCCAGCAGCGAGAAGACAGGGGGGAATGAAAAACTGTTTTTT.

The chain combines TRBV7-9 with TRBJ2-7; 7 bases are shared with TRBD2. CDR3 length: 14 residues. V gave up 5 bases and J gave up 6 bases; unmatched junction bases: 10. In germline, CDR1 is SEHNR, CDR2 FQNEAQ (reference sequence). In DNA, the CDR3 is TGTGCCAGCAGCCGGGGGGAGGGGCTGATCGAGCAGTACTTC. It translates to CASSRGEGLIEQYF. The full variable domain, its missing parts supplied by reference TRBV7-9 and TRBJ2-7, is DTGVSQNPRHKITKRGQNVTFRCDPISEHNRLYWYRQTLGQGPEFLTYFQNEAQLEKSRLLSDRFSAERPKGSFSTLEIQRTEQGDSAMYLCASSRGEGLIEQYFGPGTRLTVT.

The gene calls are TRBV5-1 and TRBJ1-4; 10 nucleotides align to TRBD1. CDR1 and CDR2 (germline): SGHRS, YFSETQ. The CDR3 loop spans 16 amino acids. J lost 6 bases, V lost 0 bases, and 5 bases had no gene match. CDR3 in amino acids: CASSLVPGTGDEKLFF. The CDR3 DNA reads as TGCGCCAGCAGCTTGGTTCCCGGGACAGGGGATGAAAAACTGTTTTTT.

The V and J genes are TRBV29-1 and TRBJ2-3; D is perhaps TRBD2 (6 bases). From germline, CDR1 is SQVTM and CDR2 ANQGSEA. The V end lost 5 bases, the J end lost 5 bases, and 17 bases lay between the germline ends. This CDR3 spans 14 amino acids. CDR3 amino acids: CSVSDWEDKDTQYF. The CDR3 DNA reads TGCAGCGTTAGCGACTGGGAGGATAAAGATACGCAGTATTTT.